Reported below is one T cell receptor beta chain. The data were produced by immunoSEQ multiplex PCR, yet TCRdb's version contains in-frame clones alone and is incomplete. The repertoire holds around 100,000 clones, roughly 81% seen once, with around 2% in the top ten. The V and J ends lost 4 bases and 4 bases respectively, with 15 bases between them. Per the germline V gene, CDR1 is SGHRS and CDR2 is YFSETQ. The CDR3 loop spans 15 amino acids. The data were taken from a study of blood T cell repertoires in COVID-19. The receptor was isolated from a human donor in a cohort sampled during active COVID-19. The chain joins TRBV5-1 to TRBJ1-5, with a possible D match to TRBD1 (5 bases). Source material: peripheral blood. Here the CDR3 reads CASSAPGFGNQPQHF. The CDR3, as DNA: TGCGCCAGCAGCGCCCCAGGGTTCGGGAATCAGCCCCAGCATTTT. The entire variable domain, with the rest obtained from reference TRBV5-1 and TRBJ1-5, is as follows: KAGVTQTPRYLIKTRGQQVTLSCSPISGHRSVSWYQQTPGQGLQFLFEYFSETQRNKGNFPGRFSGRQFSNSRSEMNVSTLELGDSALYLCASSAPGFGNQPQHFGDGTRLSIL.